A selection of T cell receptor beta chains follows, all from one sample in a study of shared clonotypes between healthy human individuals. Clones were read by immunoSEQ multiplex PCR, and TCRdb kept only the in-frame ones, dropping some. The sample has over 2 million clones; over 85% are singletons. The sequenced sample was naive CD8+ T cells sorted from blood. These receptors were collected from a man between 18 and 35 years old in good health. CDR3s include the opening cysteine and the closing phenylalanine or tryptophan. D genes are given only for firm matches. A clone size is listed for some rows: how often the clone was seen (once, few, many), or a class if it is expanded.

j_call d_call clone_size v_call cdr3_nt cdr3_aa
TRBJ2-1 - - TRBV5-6 TGTGCCAGCAGCTCAGGGGACAATGAGCAGTTCTTC CASSSGDNEQFF
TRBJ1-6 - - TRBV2 TGTGCCAGCAGTGAAGGTTATAGCTCCTATAATTCACCCCTCCACTTT CASSEGYSSYNSPLHF
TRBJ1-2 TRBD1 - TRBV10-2 TGCGCCAGCAGTGAGTCTACGGGACAGGGGCATGGCTACACCTTC CASSESTGQGHGYTF
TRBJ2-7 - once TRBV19 TGTGCCAGTGAAGGGTCTGGGAGCGAGCAGTACTTC CASEGSGSEQYF
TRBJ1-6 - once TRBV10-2 TGCGCCAGCGGTAATTCACCCCTCCACTTT CASGNSPLHF
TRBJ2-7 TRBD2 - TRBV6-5 TGTGCCAGCAGTTACATCGCGGGAGACTACGAGCAGTACTTC CASSYIAGDYEQYF
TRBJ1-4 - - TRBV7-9 TGTGCCAGCAGCCCCGCCCCGGAACAAAAACTGTTTTTT CASSPAPEQKLFF
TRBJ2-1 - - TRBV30 TGTGCCTGGGCACCCGACAGTACCTACAATGAGCAGTTCTTC CAWAPDSTYNEQFF
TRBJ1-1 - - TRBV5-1 TGCGCCAGCAGCTTGGCCCAGGGGCTCGCTTCTGAAGCTTTCTTT CASSLAQGLASEAFF
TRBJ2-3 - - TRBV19 TGTGCCAGTAGTATCTTTGGGGAAGATACGCAGTATTTT CASSIFGEDTQYF
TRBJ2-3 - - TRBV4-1 TGCGCCAGCAGCCAAGATCGCGGTACTAGCACAGATACGCAGTATTTT CASSQDRGTSTDTQYF
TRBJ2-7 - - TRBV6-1 TGTGCCAGCAGTGAGTTTTTGGGGGGGGGCCTGGAGCAGTACTTC CASSEFLGGGLEQYF
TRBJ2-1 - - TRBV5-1 TGCGCCAGCACAGGGGCGGAAACCCTCTACAATGAGCAGTTCTTC CASTGAETLYNEQFF
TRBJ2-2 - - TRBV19 TGTGCCAGCAGCCCATCGGTCACCGGGGAGCTGTTTTTT CASSPSVTGELFF
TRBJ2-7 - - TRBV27 TGTGCCAGCAGTTACCAGGCTACCTACGAGCAGTACTTC CASSYQATYEQYF
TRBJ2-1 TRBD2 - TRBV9 TGTGCCAGCAGCGTGGGCCGACTAGCGGACTACAATGAGCAGTTCTTC CASSVGRLADYNEQFF
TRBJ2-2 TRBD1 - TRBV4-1 TGCGCCAGCAGCCAAGAAGACAGGGGCCCGGGAGACACCGGGGAGCTGTTTTTT CASSQEDRGPGDTGELFF
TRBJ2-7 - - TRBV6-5 TGTGCCAGCAGTTACTCGACCAACTACGAGCAGTACTTC CASSYSTNYEQYF
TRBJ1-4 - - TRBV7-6 TGTGCCAGCAGCTTAGCGGCCAGGGGTAGGACTAATGAAAAACTGTTTTTT CASSLAARGRTNEKLFF
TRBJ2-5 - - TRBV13 TGTGCCAGCACCCGTGGGGGCCAAGAGACCCAGTACTTC CASTRGGQETQYF
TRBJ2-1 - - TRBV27 TGTGCCAGCAGTTCATGGTACAATGAGCAGTTCTTC CASSSWYNEQFF
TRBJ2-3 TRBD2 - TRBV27 TGTGCCAGCAGTGTCAGCGGGGGGGCAACAGATACGCAGTATTTT CASSVSGGATDTQYF
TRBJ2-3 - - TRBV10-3 TGTGCCATCAGTGAGTCGGGCGGGACGGGCACCACAGATACGCAGTATTTT CAISESGGTGTTDTQYF
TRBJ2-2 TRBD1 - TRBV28 TGTGCCAGCAGTTTAGGAGACAGGGGGACGAACACCGGGGAGCTGTTTTTT CASSLGDRGTNTGELFF
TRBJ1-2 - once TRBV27 TGTGCCAGCAGTTTGTTATCGGGGGAAGGCGGCTACACCTTC CASSLLSGEGGYTF
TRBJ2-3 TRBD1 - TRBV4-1 TGCGCCAGCAGCCAAGGAACTGACAGGGGAGATACGCAGTATTTT CASSQGTDRGDTQYF
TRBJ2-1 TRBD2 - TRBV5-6 TGTGCCAGCAGCGGTGGCCTAGCGGGCTACAATGAGCAGTTCTTC CASSGGLAGYNEQFF
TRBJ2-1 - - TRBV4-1 TGCGCCAGCAGCCAATCCGTCTCCCTTGGGATGTACAATGAGCAGTTCTTC CASSQSVSLGMYNEQFF
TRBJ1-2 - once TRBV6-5 TGTGCCAGCAGTTACTCGAATGGGGTGGTCTATGGCTACACCTTC CASSYSNGVVYGYTF
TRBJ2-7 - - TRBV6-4 TGTGCCAGCAGTGGTTCCAACTACGAGCAGTACTTC CASSGSNYEQYF
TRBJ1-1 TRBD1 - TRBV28 TGTGCCAGCACCACCGACAGGGGGCGAGGCACTGAAGCTTTCTTT CASTTDRGRGTEAFF
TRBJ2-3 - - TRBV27 TGTGCCAGCAGTTTAGGGGTGAAAGGCACAGATACGCAGTATTTT CASSLGVKGTDTQYF
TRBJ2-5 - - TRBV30 TGTGCCTGGACTCAAACCGTAGGGGAGACCCAGTACTTC CAWTQTVGETQYF
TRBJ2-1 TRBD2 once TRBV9 TGTGCCAGCAGCGTAGAAGGGAATGGGGTAGCGGGGACTTACAATGAGCAGTTCTTC CASSVEGNGVAGTYNEQFF
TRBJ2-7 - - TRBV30 TGTGCCTGGAGTGTAGGGGAGGGGGGCGAGCAGTACTTC CAWSVGEGGEQYF
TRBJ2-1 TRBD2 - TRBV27 TGTGCCAGCAGTTTACAACTCGCGGGGGAGGCTGGCAATGAGCAGTTCTTC CASSLQLAGEAGNEQFF
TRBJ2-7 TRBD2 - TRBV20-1 TGCAGTGCGGGCGGGGGATACGAGCAGTACTTC CSAGGGYEQYF
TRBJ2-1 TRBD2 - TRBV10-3 TGTGCCACCCTAGGACTAGCGGGCTACAATGAGCAGTTCTTC CATLGLAGYNEQFF
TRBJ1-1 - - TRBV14 TGTGCCAGCAGCCAAGTGGGGGGGAACACTGAAGCTTTCTTT CASSQVGGNTEAFF
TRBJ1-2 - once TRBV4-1 TGCGCCAGCAGCCAAGACGCGTCCCCCAACTATGGCTACACCTTC CASSQDASPNYGYTF
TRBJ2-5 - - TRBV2 TGTGCCAGCAGTGAAGCGCTCACTGGGATCGCAGAGACCCAGTACTTC CASSEALTGIAETQYF
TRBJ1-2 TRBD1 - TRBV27 TGTGCCAGCAATTCAGGACAGGGGGCTCTTGATGGCTACACCTTC CASNSGQGALDGYTF
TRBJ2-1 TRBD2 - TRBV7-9 TGTGCCAGCAGCTTACCGCTAGCGGGAGCGCATGAGCAGTTCTTC CASSLPLAGAHEQFF
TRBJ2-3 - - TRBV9 TGTGCCAGCAGCGCCGCTCAGAGATACACAGATACGCAGTATTTT CASSAAQRYTDTQYF
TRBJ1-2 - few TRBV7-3 TGTGCCAGCAGCCAAGGGGGACACACCGACTATGGCTACACCTTC CASSQGGHTDYGYTF
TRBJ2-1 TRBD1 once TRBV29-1 TGCAGCGTGGACAGGGGGCCCCGCGGTGAGCAGTTCTTC CSVDRGPRGEQFF
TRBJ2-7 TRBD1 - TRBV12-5 TGTGCTAGTGGTTGGGACAGAAACTACGAGCAGTACTTC CASGWDRNYEQYF
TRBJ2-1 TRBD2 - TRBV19 TGTGCCAGTAGTATTCGGCTAGCGGGAGGATTTTACAATGAGCAGTTCTTC CASSIRLAGGFYNEQFF
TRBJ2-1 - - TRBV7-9 TGTGCCAGCAGCTTCGGAGGGTGGAATGAGCAGTTCTTC CASSFGGWNEQFF
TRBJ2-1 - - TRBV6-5 TGTGCCAGCAGTCCCTTCGGGACACCAAAGGATGAGCAGTTCTTC CASSPFGTPKDEQFF
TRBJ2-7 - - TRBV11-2 TGTGCCAGCAGCTTCGATGTCTCCTCCCTATACGAGCAGTACTTC CASSFDVSSLYEQYF
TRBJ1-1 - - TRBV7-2 TGTGCCAGCAGCCACCGGGGGGGAGGCACTGAAGCTTTCTTT CASSHRGGGTEAFF
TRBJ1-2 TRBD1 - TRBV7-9 TGTGCCAGCAGCTTCGGACAGGCGGGCTACACCTTC CASSFGQAGYTF
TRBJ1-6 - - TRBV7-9 TGTGCCAGCAGCCCCCTCAGTAATTCACCCCTCCACTTT CASSPLSNSPLHF
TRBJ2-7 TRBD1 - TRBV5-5 TGTGCCAGCAGCTGGGGACAGGCCACTGGCTCCTACGAGCAGTACTTC CASSWGQATGSYEQYF